This entry concerns a single TCR beta chain. This clone was counted once. What antigen it recognizes has not been identified. The record has no base qualities; no much larger clone is one base away. This sample was included in a study of T cells in narcolepsy (dated by TCRdb to about 2018). Concerning the study at large: Healthy control donors were enrolled in the study alongside patients who had narcolepsy type 1 or type 2 (NT1, NT2). To look for autoreactive T cells in narcolepsy patients that target self-antigens of hypocretin neurons (hypocretin, TRIB2), the study used TCR Vbeta sequencing to follow clonotypes in blood and CSF. Results the study describes overall, beyond this receptor: In plots comparing CSF and blood CD4+ T cell clonotypes from the same patient, HCRT-specific and TRIB2-specific autoreactive clonotypes were highlighted. According to the report, autoreactive clonotypes were detected serially in the blood of the same patients and of different patients, but not in healthy controls.

The cysteine opens and the phenylalanine closes a CDR3 of 14 amino acids. Only the CDR3 part of the read is kept: 42 bases, read in frame from the first base. V is cut back by 7 bases and J by 2 bases, with 7 bases in the junction unmatched. The germline V gene gives CDR1 as MDHEN and CDR2 as SYDVKM. Memory CD8+ T cells were sorted ex vivo from patient blood for TCR Vbeta sequencing and comparison with CSF CD8+ T cells. The method behind the library was the immunoSEQ multiplex PCR assay. The table comes from immuneACCESS by way of TCRdb, which keeps in-frame sequences with V and J called. Part of the clones is missing from these tables; in studies checked, under half for an unresolved V gene and the rest for unknown reasons. In all, the sample holds about 10,000 clones, and 70% to 75% of those were seen once. About 23% of the sample lies in the top ten.

The chain is encoded by TRBV28 joined to TRBJ2-7, and 8 bases in between align with TRBD1. This clonotype was sampled from a human donor with narcolepsy. The specimen sequenced was CD45RA- memory CD8+ T cells from PBMCs. What the cell subset or site label conveys for this sample: memory T cells sorted ex vivo from peripheral blood. At the DNA level, the sequence is TGTGCCAGCACTCTTTTGGACAGGGCCTACGAGCAGTACTTC. This yields the protein CASTLLDRAYEQYF.